These 30 T cell receptor beta chains were all obtained from the same sample, sequenced in a study of T-cell memory formation after mild COVID-19. MiXCR, run by TCRdb on the 5' RACE reads, gives a single entry per CDR3 protein. Here the sample spans just under 550,000 distinct CDR3 sequences, roughly 21% being singletons. Sequencing used PBMCs or a T cell subset sorted from them (not recorded which). These receptors all come from an adult woman who had mild COVID-19 (a few samples of this study predate the infection). Cell type and time point are not known.

This clonotype was seen only a few times. This chain links TRBV7-2 with TRBJ2-2; D is possibly TRBD1 (5 bases). Looked up from germline, CDR1 is SGHTA and CDR2 is FQGNSA. V shed 6 bases and J shed 0 bases, with 11 bases lying between them. The CDR3 runs to 15 residues. CDR3 coding DNA: TGTGCCAGCAGTCAGGACACCTCGAACACCGGGGAGCTGTTTTTT. It yields the protein CASSQDTSNTGELFF.

The V gene is TRBV19, the J gene TRBJ2-5; 10 positions match TRBD2. This CDR3 region has 18 residues. Per germline, CDR1 LNHDA and CDR2 SQIVND (reference sequence). Losses at the gene ends were 3 bases for V and 5 bases for J; bases not matched to a gene: 15. The CDR3: CASSIGLADLREGETQYF. The CDR3 DNA reads as TGTGCCAGTAGTATTGGACTAGCGGACCTCAGAGAGGGGGAGACCCAGTACTTC.

This clonotype was counted once. A read error may produce the germline difference seen at one junction end. The chain uses TRBV5-1 and TRBJ1-2; D is unresolved. The CDR3 is made up of 15 amino acids. Per germline, CDR1 SGHRS and CDR2 YFSETQ. CDR3 in DNA: TGCGCCAGCAGCTTGGATGTCTTCTCTAACTATGGCCACACCTTC. It specifies CASSLDVFSNYGHTF.

The V and J genes are TRBV30 and TRBJ2-7; 9 bases agree with TRBD2. This CDR3 has 18 residues. Looked up from germline, CDR1 is GTSNPN and CDR2 is SVGIG (reference sequence). Trimming took 1 base from V and 2 from J; bases not matched to a gene: 15. For the CDR3, the DNA is TGTGCCTGGAGTGGAGGGATGAACAAGCGGGGGGCTACCTACGAGCAGTACTTC. It translates to CAWSGGMNKRGATYEQYF.

This clonotype was observed a handful of times. Given a much more abundant clone one base away, this may be a read error. V gene TRBV6-5 combines with J gene TRBJ1-1, with TRBD1 as a possible D gene (6 bases). CDR3 length: 11 residues. Looked up from germline, CDR1 is MNHEY and CDR2 is SVGAGI. The V gene lost 6 bases and the J gene lost 4 bases, with 6 bases spanning the gap. The chain's CDR3 is CASRGATEAFF. CDR3 DNA: TGTGCCAGCAGGGGGGCCACTGAAGCTTTCTTT.

The rearrangement links TRBV9 to TRBJ2-7, with TRBD1 as a possible D gene (5 bases). Per germline, CDR1 SGDLS and CDR2 YYNGEE. CDR3 length: 15 amino acids. V was trimmed by 4 bases and J by 6 bases, leaving 20 bases between them. CDR3 amino acids: CASSFNTGPTGEQYF. In nucleotides, the CDR3 is TGTGCCAGCAGCTTTAACACAGGCCCGACGGGCGAGCAGTACTTC.

This rearrangement joins TRBV5-8 to TRBJ2-1; D may correspond to TRBD1 or TRBD2 (6 bases each). The CDR3 extends over 17 amino acids. CDR1 SGHTS and CDR2 YDEGEE come from the germline V gene. V was pared by 0 bases and J by 0 bases, with 13 bases between. For the CDR3, the DNA is TGTGCCAGCAGCTTGGAGTGGGGGGCCAGCTCCTACAATGAGCAGTTCTTC. Translation: CASSLEWGASSYNEQFF.

V is TRBV7-8 and J is TRBJ2-7, with D hard to call. CDR1 SGHVS and CDR2 FQNEAQ come from the germline V gene. V was cut by 1 base and J by 3 bases, with 7 bases left in between. The length of the CDR3 is 13 residues. The DNA for the CDR3 is TGTGCCAGCAGCTTAGATTACTTCTACGAGCAGTACTTC. This gives the protein CASSLDYFYEQYF.

The V call is TRBV7-3, the J call TRBJ2-3, with a possible D match to TRBD2 (6 bases). This CDR3 contains 15 residues. V was clipped by 4 bases and J by 1 base, with 12 bases between them. The germline V gene has CDR1 SGHTA and CDR2 FQGTGA. The CDR3 loop is CASSYVAGRTDTQYF. CDR3 in DNA: TGTGCCAGCAGCTACGTCGCGGGGCGCACAGATACGCAGTATTTT. Full variable domain (missing parts from reference TRBV7-3 and TRBJ2-3): GAGVSQTPSNKVTEKGKYVELRCDPISGHTALYWYRQSLGQGPEFLIYFQGTGAADDSGLPNDRFFAVRPEGSVSTLKIQRTERGDSAVYLCASSYVAGRTDTQYFGPGTRLTVL.

The gene calls are TRBV5-1 and TRBJ1-1; D remains ambiguous. Between the trimmed V and J ends, which lost 4 bases and 1 base, there was a span of 11 bases. Germline V gene lookup returns CDR1 SGHRS and CDR2 YFSETQ. This CDR3 is 14 amino acids long. CDR3 sequence (DNA): TGCGCCAGCAGCCCTCTGGGCAGGAACACTGAAGCTTTCTTT. Translating gives CASSPLGRNTEAFF.

This clonotype was seen a few times. This chain uses TRBV27 with TRBJ2-7, with 8 bases aligning to TRBD2. CDR3 length: 14 residues. J gave up 3 bases and V 3 bases, and 4 bases lay outside the gene matches. The germline V gene encodes CDR1 MNHEY and CDR2 SMNVEV (reference sequence). The CDR3 DNA reads as TGTGCCAGCAGTTTTGCGGGAGGCGTCTACGAGCAGTACTTC. Its protein product is CASSFAGGVYEQYF.

There are a few counts of this clonotype. The V call is TRBV27, the J call TRBJ1-2; the D is unclear. The CDR3 sequence is 13 residues long. Germline V lookup: CDR1 MNHEY, CDR2 SMNVEV (reference sequence). With 6 bases removed from V and 8 bases from J, the gap between germline ends came to 16 bases. The CDR3 DNA reads as TGTGCCAGCAGCCCCACATTCCAGAAGGGCTACACCTTC. Translation gives CASSPTFQKGYTF.

The V and J genes are TRBV6-5 and TRBJ2-7, with D uncertain. CDR3 length equals 13 residues. Trimming took off 4 bases at V and 4 bases at J, with 11 bases between the two ends. The germline CDR1 and CDR2 sequences are MNHEY and SVGAGI. The CDR3 bases are TGTGCCAGCAGTTTTAGTGTAGGATACGAGCAGTACTTC. It yields the protein CASSFSVGYEQYF.

This chain uses TRBV6-5 with TRBJ2-7; D gene uncertain. Germline CDR1 MNHEY, CDR2 SVGAGI. The germline V and J ends were trimmed by 5 bases and 3 bases, with 14 bases remaining between them. The CDR3 totals 14 residues. CDR3 residues: CASSLYSTHYEQYF. In DNA form, the CDR3 reads TGTGCCAGCAGTCTCTACAGCACCCACTACGAGCAGTACTTC.

This clonotype was seen a handful of times. The V call is TRBV7-3, the J call TRBJ2-1; D possibly corresponds to TRBD1 (6 bases). The CDR3 sequence is 15 residues long. With 1 base removed from V and 4 bases from J, the gap between germline ends came to 11 bases. Germline lookup yields CDR1 SGHTA and CDR2 FQGTGA. The CDR3 sequence is CASSLKPTGYNEQFF. The DNA for the CDR3 is TGTGCCAGCAGCTTAAAGCCGACAGGATACAATGAGCAGTTCTTC.

The rearrangement links TRBV20-1 to TRBJ1-3; weak D call: TRBD1 (5 bases). The V gene lost 0 bases and the J gene lost 2 bases, with 14 bases spanning the gap. Germline V gives CDR1 DFQATT, CDR2 SNEGSKA (reference sequence). The CDR3 sequence is 16 residues long. CDR3 region: CSAREFKAGAGNTIYF. The CDR3 bases are TGCAGTGCTAGAGAATTCAAAGCGGGGGCTGGAAACACCATATATTTT.

The chain has TRBV7-2 and TRBJ2-7, with a possible D match to TRBD1 (6 bases). The V and J ends lost 4 bases and 5 bases respectively, with 18 bases between them. Germline assignment: CDR1 SGHTA and CDR2 FQGNSA. The CDR3 totals 15 residues. The CDR3 spells CASSYDTTGYDEQYF. The CDR3 DNA reads TGTGCCAGCAGCTACGATACTACAGGGTACGACGAGCAGTACTTC.

The rearrangement links TRBV15 to TRBJ2-1, with 9 bases matching TRBD2. This CDR3 has 16 residues. V lost 2 bases, J lost 0 bases, and 2 bases stayed unmatched. Germline V gene sequence: CDR1 LNHNV, CDR2 YYDKDF (reference sequence). CDR3 in DNA: TGTGCCACCAGCAGACGTAGCGGGAGCTCCTACAATGAGCAGTTCTTC. Encoded protein: CATSRRSGSSYNEQFF. Complete variable domain (other parts from reference TRBV15 and TRBJ2-1): DAMVIQNPRYQVTQFGKPVTLSCSQTLNHNVMYWYQQKSSQAPKLLFHYYDKDFNNEADTPDNFQSRRPNTSFCFLDIRSPGLGDTAMYLCATSRRSGSSYNEQFFGPGTRLTVL.

This clonotype appeared many times. The V call is TRBV20-1, the J call TRBJ1-6, with TRBD1 identical over 8 bases. The length of the CDR3 is 15 residues. Germline values: CDR1 DFQATT, CDR2 SNEGSKA (reference sequence). V gave up 5 bases and J gave up 8 bases; unmatched junction bases: 11. CDR3 residues: CSASRNRGRDSPLHF. CDR3 bases: TGCAGTGCTTCCAGAAACAGGGGGAGGGATTCACCCCTCCACTTT.

The chain recombines TRBV7-8 with TRBJ2-7; TRBD1 aligns across 10 bases. Losses at the gene ends were 2 bases for V and 6 bases for J; bases not matched to a gene: 4. CDR3 length equals 14 residues. The germline CDR1 and CDR2 sequences are SGHVS and FQNEAQ. CDR3 residues: CASSLRQGAAEQYF. DNA for the CDR3: TGTGCCAGCAGCTTACGACAGGGGGCGGCCGAGCAGTACTTC.

This chain uses TRBV27 with TRBJ2-2; 8 positions agree with TRBD1. Trimming cost V 5 bases and J 6 bases; bases outside gene matches: 5. CDR1 is MNHEY, CDR2 SMNVEV, per germline (reference sequence). This CDR3 is built from 14 residues. CDR3: CASSPRQGSGELFF. The CDR3 DNA follows: TGTGCCAGCAGTCCCCGACAGGGGTCCGGGGAGCTGTTTTTT.

This clonotype was found a few times. The gene calls are TRBV29-1 and TRBJ2-2, with a possible D match to TRBD1 (5 bases). V lost 5 bases and J lost 3, with 10 bases in between. CDR3 length equals 13 residues. Germline-derived CDR1 and CDR2 are SQVTM and ANQGSEA. The CDR3 region is CSVLQGYTGELFF. The CDR3 coding sequence is TGCAGCGTTCTTCAGGGTTACACCGGGGAGCTGTTTTTT.

This clonotype was seen a handful of times. V gene TRBV7-9 combines with J gene TRBJ2-5; TRBD1 aligns across 8 bases. CDR1 SEHNR and CDR2 FQNEAQ come from the germline V gene (reference sequence). The V and J ends lost 6 bases and 4 bases, in that order; junction bases with no gene match: 10. The CDR3 is 15 amino acids. In DNA form, the CDR3 reads TGTGCCAGCAGTTCGGGACAGGTGCTTGGAGAGACCCAGTACTTC. This translates into CASSSGQVLGETQYF.

This chain joins TRBV6-2 or TRBV6-3 and TRBJ2-3; D is unresolved. The CDR3 is 13 amino acids. CDR1 MNHEY and CDR2 SVGEGT come from the germline V gene. V was clipped by 1 base and J by 6 bases, with 8 bases between them. The CDR3 spells CASSYFTGDTQYF. The CDR3 DNA follows: TGTGCCAGCAGTTACTTTACTGGGGATACGCAGTATTTT.

The table lists this clonotype with many counts. The chain joins TRBV7-9 to TRBJ2-1, with unresolved D. This CDR3 contains 13 residues. Trimming took 1 base from V and 4 from J, leaving 5 bases between them. The germline CDR1 and CDR2 sequences are SEHNR and FQNEAQ (reference sequence). CDR3 nucleotides: TGTGCCAGCAGCTTAGAGACTTACAATGAGCAGTTCTTC. As protein: CASSLETYNEQFF.

This clonotype turned up a few times. The rearrangement links TRBV4-3 to TRBJ2-1; D is undetermined. Germline assignment: CDR1 LGHNA and CDR2 YSLEER. V gave up 3 bases and J gave up 0 bases, with 12 bases separating them. The length of the CDR3 is 16 residues. As DNA, the CDR3 is TGCGCCAGCAGCCAGGCCGCGGCGGTCTCCTACAATGAGCAGTTCTTC. Its protein product is CASSQAAAVSYNEQFF.

The chain uses TRBV30 and TRBJ2-5, with no clear D. Germline assignment: CDR1 GTSNPN and CDR2 SVGIG (reference sequence). The CDR3 is 13 residues long. V was shortened by 0 bases and J by 2 bases, with 7 bases between the two germline ends. The CDR3 DNA reads TGTGCCTGGAGTGTAAGCGAGCAAGAGACCCAGTACTTC. Encoded protein: CAWSVSEQETQYF.

This clonotype was detected only a few times. The chain links TRBV9 to TRBJ2-1; TRBD2 aligns across 8 bases. V dropped 2 bases and J dropped 3; count of bases not matched to a gene: 4. CDR1 SGDLS and CDR2 YYNGEE come from the germline V gene. The CDR3 covers 15 residues. CDR3: CASSVSGTSYNEQFF. The CDR3 nucleotides read TGTGCCAGCAGCGTTTCCGGGACTAGCTACAATGAGCAGTTCTTC. The variable domain in full, with the rest retrieved from reference TRBV9 and TRBJ2-1, is DSGVTQTPKHLITATGQRVTLRCSPRSGDLSVYWYQQSLDQGLQFLIQYYNGEERAKGNILERFSAQQFPDLHSELNLSSLELGDSALYFCASSVSGTSYNEQFFGPGTRLTVL.

Concerning this clonotype: A much larger clone lies one base from this, so it may be a read error. This chain connects TRBV27 to TRBJ2-3; TRBD1 agrees at 9 bases. Per germline, CDR1 MNHEY and CDR2 SMNVEV (reference sequence). The V and J ends lost 7 bases and 4 bases, in that order; junction bases with no gene match: 3. The CDR3 loop spans 13 amino acids. This CDR3 is CASTRDRADTQYF. The CDR3 bases are TGTGCCAGCACCCGGGACAGGGCAGATACGCAGTATTTT.

V usage is TRBV24-1 and J usage is TRBJ2-1; 9 bases line up with TRBD1. Per germline, CDR1 KGHDR and CDR2 SFDVKD. This CDR3 comprises 16 residues. The V gene end was trimmed by 4 bases and the J gene end by 3 bases; junction bases not matched to a gene: 6. The CDR3 DNA reads TGTGCCACCAGTGACTATCAGACAGGGGGCTACAATGAGCAGTTCTTC. The encoded protein is CATSDYQTGGYNEQFF.